The T cell receptor beta chain under discussion was sequenced for a study of cytomegalovirus exposure and HLA in healthy donors. Study details: Researchers previously reported finding roughly 120 million unique TCR beta sequences from roughly 170 million T cells.

V was pared by 1 base and J by 0 bases, with 6 bases of the junction left unmatched. The CDR3 has 16 amino acids. The germline V gene has CDR1 SQVTM and CDR2 ANQGSEA. Broader study findings: Data from an earlier analysis indicated that most TCR beta V segments were productive either about 90% or about 30% of the time. Researchers left out some V segments, among them TRBV6-2 and TRBV6-3, as indistinguishable. There were several of the most significant clusters that appeared linked to common viral pathogens in a later analysis.

This clone was observed once. Its antigen is undetermined. The PCR had 60 Vbeta and 13 Jbeta primers. The repertoire was sequenced with immunoSEQ multiplex PCR; TCRdb's copy has only in-frame clones and lacks some. Here the sample spans fewer than 150,000 clones, 60% to 80% being singletons. The source of this sequence is a man between 50 and 59 years old in good health and CMV-seronegative. The sample comprised PBMCs. The V gene is TRBV29-1, the J gene TRBJ2-7; 10 positions agree with TRBD2. This CDR3 is CSVEVPTSGVSYEQYF. The CDR3 coding sequence is TGCAGCGTTGAAGTCCCCACTAGCGGGGTCTCCTACGAGCAGTACTTC.